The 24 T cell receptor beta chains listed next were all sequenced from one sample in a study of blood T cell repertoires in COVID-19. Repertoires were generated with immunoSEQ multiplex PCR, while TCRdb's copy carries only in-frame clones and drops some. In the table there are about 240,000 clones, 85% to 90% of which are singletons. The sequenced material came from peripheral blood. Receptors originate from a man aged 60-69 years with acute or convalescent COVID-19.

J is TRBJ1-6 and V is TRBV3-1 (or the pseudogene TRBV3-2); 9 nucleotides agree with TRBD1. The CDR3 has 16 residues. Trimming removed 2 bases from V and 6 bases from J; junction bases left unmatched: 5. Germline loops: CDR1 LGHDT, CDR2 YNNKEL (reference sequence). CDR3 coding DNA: TGTGCCAGCAGCCAATTGCGGGGACAGGGTAATTCACCCCTCCACTTT. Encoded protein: CASSQLRGQGNSPLHF.

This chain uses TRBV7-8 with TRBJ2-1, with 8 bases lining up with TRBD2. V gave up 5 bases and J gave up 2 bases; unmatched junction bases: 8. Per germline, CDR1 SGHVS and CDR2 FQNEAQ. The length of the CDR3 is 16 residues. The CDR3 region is CASSPEPAGAYNEQFF. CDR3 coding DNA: TGTGCCAGCAGCCCGGAGCCAGCGGGGGCCTACAATGAGCAGTTCTTC.

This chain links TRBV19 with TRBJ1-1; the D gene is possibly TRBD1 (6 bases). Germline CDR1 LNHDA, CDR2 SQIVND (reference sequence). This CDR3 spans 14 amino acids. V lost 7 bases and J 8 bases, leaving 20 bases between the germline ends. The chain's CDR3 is CASTPGTPVVEAFF. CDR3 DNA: TGTGCCAGTACGCCGGGGACACCCGTAGTCGAAGCTTTCTTT.

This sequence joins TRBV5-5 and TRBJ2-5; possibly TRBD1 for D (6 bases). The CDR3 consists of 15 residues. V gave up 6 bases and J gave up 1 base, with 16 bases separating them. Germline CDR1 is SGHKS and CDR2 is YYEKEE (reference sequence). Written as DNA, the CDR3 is TGTGCCAGCAAAACAAGAACAGGGATCCAAGAGACCCAGTACTTC. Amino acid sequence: CASKTRTGIQETQYF. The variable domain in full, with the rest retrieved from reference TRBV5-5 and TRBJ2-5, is DAGVTQSPTHLIKTRGQQVTLRCSPISGHKSVSWYQQVLGQGPQFIFQYYEKEERGRGNFPDRFSARQFPNYSSELNVNALLLGDSALYLCASKTRTGIQETQYFGPGTRLLVL.

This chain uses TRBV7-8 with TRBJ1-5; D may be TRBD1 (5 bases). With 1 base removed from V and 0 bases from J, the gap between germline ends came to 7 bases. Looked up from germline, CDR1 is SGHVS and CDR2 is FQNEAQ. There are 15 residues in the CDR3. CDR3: CASSLGQFSNQPQHF. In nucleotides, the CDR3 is TGTGCCAGCAGCTTAGGACAGTTTAGCAATCAGCCCCAGCATTTT.

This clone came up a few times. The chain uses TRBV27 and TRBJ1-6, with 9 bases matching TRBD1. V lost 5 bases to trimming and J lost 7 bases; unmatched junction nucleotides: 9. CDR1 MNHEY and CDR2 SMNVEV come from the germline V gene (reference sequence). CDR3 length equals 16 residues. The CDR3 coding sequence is TGTGCCAGCAGTGCGGGGACAGGGAGGCGGAATTCACCCCTCCACTTT. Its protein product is CASSAGTGRRNSPLHF.

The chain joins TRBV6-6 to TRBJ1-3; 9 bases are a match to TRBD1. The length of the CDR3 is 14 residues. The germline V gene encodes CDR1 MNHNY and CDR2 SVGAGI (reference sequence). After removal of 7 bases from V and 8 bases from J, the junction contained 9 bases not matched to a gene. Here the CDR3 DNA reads TGTGCCAGCATGGCCGGGACAGGGTATGACACCATATATTTT. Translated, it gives CASMAGTGYDTIYF.

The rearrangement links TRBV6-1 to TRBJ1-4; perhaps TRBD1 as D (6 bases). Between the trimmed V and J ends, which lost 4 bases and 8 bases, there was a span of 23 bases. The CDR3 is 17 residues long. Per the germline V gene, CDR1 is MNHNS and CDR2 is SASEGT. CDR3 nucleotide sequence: TGTGCCAGCAGTGGACCGACAGGCGCCCTAATTCGGGAAAAACTGTTTTTT. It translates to CASSGPTGALIREKLFF.

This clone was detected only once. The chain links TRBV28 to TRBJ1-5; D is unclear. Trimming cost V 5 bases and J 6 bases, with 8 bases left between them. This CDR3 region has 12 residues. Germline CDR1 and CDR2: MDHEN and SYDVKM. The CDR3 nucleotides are TGTGCCAGCAGTCCACATCGTCAGCCCCAGCATTTT. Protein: CASSPHRQPQHF.

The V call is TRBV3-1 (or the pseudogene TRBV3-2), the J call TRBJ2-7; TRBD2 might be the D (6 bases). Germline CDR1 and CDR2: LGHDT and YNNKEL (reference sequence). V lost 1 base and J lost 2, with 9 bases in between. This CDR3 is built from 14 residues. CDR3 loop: CASSQVSGPYEQYF. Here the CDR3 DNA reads TGTGCCAGCAGCCAAGTAAGCGGGCCCTACGAGCAGTACTTC.

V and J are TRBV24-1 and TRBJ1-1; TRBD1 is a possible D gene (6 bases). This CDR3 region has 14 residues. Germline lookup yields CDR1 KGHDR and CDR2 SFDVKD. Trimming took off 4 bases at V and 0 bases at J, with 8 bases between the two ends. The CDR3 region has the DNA TGTGCCACCAGTGAAACAGGGATGAACACTGAAGCTTTCTTT. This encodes CATSETGMNTEAFF.

CDR3 protein: CASSNIGREGETQYF. For the CDR3, the DNA is TGTGCCAGCTCGAACATCGGGAGGGAGGGAGAGACCCAGTACTTC. The V and J genes are TRBV18 and TRBJ2-5, with 8 bases that match TRBD2. CDR1 is KGHSH and CDR2 is LQKENI in the germline V gene. The CDR3 covers 15 residues. V lost 6 bases, J lost 4 bases, and 10 bases stayed unmatched.

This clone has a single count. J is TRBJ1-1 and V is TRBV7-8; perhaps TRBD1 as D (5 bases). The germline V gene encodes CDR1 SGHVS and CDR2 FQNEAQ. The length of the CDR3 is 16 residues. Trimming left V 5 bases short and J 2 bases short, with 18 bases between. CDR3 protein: CASSPRGGGYNTEAFF. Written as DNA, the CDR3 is TGTGCCAGCAGCCCCCGCGGGGGGGGATACAACACTGAAGCTTTCTTT.

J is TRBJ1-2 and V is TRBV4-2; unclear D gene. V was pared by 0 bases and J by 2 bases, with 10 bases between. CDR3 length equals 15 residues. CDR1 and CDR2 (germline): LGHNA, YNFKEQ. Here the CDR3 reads CASSQDRAKNYGYTF. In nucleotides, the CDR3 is TGTGCCAGCAGCCAAGATAGAGCAAAAAACTATGGCTACACCTTC.

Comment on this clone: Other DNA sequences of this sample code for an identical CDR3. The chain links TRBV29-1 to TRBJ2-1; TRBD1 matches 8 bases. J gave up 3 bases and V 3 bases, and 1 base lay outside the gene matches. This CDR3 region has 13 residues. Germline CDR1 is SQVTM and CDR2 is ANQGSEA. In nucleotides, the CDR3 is TGCAGCGTTGACGGACAGGGCTACAATGAGCAGTTCTTC. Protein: CSVDGQGYNEQFF.

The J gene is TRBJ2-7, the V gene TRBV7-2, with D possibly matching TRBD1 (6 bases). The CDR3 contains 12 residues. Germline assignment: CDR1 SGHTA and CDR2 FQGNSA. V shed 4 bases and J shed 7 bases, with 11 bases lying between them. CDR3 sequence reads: CASSSQGWEQYF. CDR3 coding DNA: TGTGCCAGCAGCTCCCAGGGGTGGGAGCAGTACTTC.

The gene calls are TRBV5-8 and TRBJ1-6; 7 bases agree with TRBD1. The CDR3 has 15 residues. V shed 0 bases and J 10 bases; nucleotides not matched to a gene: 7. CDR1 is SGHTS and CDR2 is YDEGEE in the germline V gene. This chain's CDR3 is CASSLVSGGNSPLHF. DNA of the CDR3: TGTGCCAGCAGCTTGGTGTCAGGGGGGAACTCACCCCTCCACTTT.

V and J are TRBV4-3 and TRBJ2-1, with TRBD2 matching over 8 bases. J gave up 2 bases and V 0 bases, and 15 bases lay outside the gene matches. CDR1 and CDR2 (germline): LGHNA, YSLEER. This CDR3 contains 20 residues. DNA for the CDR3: TGCGCCAGCAGCCAAGATTGGAATAGCGGGGCTAAGACGGCCTACAATGAGCAGTTCTTC. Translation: CASSQDWNSGAKTAYNEQFF.

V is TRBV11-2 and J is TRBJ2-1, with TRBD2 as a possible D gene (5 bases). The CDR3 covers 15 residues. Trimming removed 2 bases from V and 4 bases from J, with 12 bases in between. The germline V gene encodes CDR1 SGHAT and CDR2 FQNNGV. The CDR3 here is CASSLRGRQYNEQFF. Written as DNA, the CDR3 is TGTGCCAGCAGCTTACGAGGGCGGCAGTACAATGAGCAGTTCTTC.

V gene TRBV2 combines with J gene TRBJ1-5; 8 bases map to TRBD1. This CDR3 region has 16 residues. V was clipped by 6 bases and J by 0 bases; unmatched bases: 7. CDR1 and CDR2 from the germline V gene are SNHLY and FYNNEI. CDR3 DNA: TGTGCCAGCAGAGACAGGGGAGGGAGTAGCAATCAGCCCCAGCATTTT. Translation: CASRDRGGSSNQPQHF.

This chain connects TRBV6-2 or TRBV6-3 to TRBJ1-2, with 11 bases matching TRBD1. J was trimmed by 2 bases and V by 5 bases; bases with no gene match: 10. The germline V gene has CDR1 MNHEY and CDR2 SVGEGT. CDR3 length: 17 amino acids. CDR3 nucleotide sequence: TGTGCCAGCAGTCAATTCCGGACAGGGGGCTTAAACTATGGCTACACCTTC. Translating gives CASSQFRTGGLNYGYTF.

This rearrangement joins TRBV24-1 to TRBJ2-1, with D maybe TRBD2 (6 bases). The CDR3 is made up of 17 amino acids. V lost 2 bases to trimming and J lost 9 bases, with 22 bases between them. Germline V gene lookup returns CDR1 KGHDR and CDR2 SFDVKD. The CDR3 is CATSDSGRDGVRGEQFF. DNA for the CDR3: TGTGCCACCAGTGATTCTGGGCGGGACGGCGTTAGGGGTGAGCAGTTCTTC.

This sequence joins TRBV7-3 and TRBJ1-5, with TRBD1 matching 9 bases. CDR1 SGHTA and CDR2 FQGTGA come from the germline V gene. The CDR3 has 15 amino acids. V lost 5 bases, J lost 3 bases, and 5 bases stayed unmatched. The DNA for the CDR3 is TGTGCCAGCAGCCCGACAGGGGGGGCCAATCAGCCCCAGCATTTT. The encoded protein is CASSPTGGANQPQHF.

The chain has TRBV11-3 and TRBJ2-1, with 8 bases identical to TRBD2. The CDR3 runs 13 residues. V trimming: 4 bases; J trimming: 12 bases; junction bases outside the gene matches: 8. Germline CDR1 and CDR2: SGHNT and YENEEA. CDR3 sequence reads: CASSSSPSGLQFF. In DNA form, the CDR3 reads TGTGCCAGCAGCTCCAGCCCTAGCGGGTTGCAGTTCTTC.